A selection of T cell receptor beta chains follows, all from one sample in a study of CD8 T cells in ankylosing spondylitis. TCRdb re-analysed the 5' RACE reads in MiXCR, keeping a single row per CDR3 protein. The sample holds about 360,000 distinct CDR3 sequences, about 14% seen once. The specimen sequenced was blood, either unsorted or a sorted T cell fraction (not recorded which). The source is a male donor with ankylosing spondylitis or in good health (not recorded which). CDR3s include the opening cysteine and the closing phenylalanine or tryptophan. Fields, in order: CDR3 DNA, CDR3 protein, V gene, J gene, clone size, D gene. D genes are given only for firm matches. Size is stated for part of the rows, as once, few or many counts, or as a class when the clone is expanded.

CDR3 DNA: TGTGCCAGCAGCGTTACAGGGGGCGCAGGGGATACGCAGTATTTT
CDR3 protein: CASSVTGGAGDTQYF
V gene: TRBV7-9
J gene: TRBJ2-3
clone size: once
D gene: TRBD1

CDR3 DNA: TGTGCCAGCAGCCAGTCAGGGAGGAGCAATCAGCCCCAGCATTTT
CDR3 protein: CASSQSGRSNQPQHF
V gene: TRBV3-1
J gene: TRBJ1-5
clone size: -
D gene: -

CDR3 DNA: TGTGCCAGCAGTCTAGACAGGGGAGGGGATACGCAGTATTTT
CDR3 protein: CASSLDRGGDTQYF
V gene: TRBV6-2/TRBV6-3
J gene: TRBJ2-3
clone size: few
D gene: -

CDR3 DNA: TGCGCCAGCAGCCAAGGGGGACAGACCTCTGGAAACACCATATATTTT
CDR3 protein: CASSQGGQTSGNTIYF
V gene: TRBV4-1
J gene: TRBJ1-3
clone size: few
D gene: TRBD1

CDR3 DNA: TGTGCCAGCAGCCCTGGGTCCTACAATGAGCAGTTCTTC
CDR3 protein: CASSPGSYNEQFF
V gene: TRBV5-5
J gene: TRBJ2-1
clone size: many
D gene: -

CDR3 DNA: TGTGCCAGCAGTACTTGGGGGACAGGGGAAGGCTACACCTTC
CDR3 protein: CASSTWGTGEGYTF
V gene: TRBV6-5
J gene: TRBJ1-2
clone size: many
D gene: TRBD1

CDR3 DNA: TGTGCCAGCAGCTCGCTAGGGGGGACTTCCTACGAGCAGTACTTC
CDR3 protein: CASSSLGGTSYEQYF
V gene: TRBV11-2
J gene: TRBJ2-7
clone size: -
D gene: -

CDR3 DNA: TGCGCCAGCAGCCGCCCTCTCCCGGGACAGGGCCGAACCGACACCGGGGAGCTGTTTTTT
CDR3 protein: CASSRPLPGQGRTDTGELFF
V gene: TRBV5-1
J gene: TRBJ2-2
clone size: many
D gene: TRBD1

CDR3 DNA: TGTGCCACCAAGAGGTCGGGGGGCACCGGGGAGCTGTTTTTT
CDR3 protein: CATKRSGGTGELFF
V gene: TRBV10-3
J gene: TRBJ2-2
clone size: few
D gene: TRBD2

CDR3 DNA: TGCAGTGCCGAAACTAGCGGGAGGACCTCAGATACGCAGTATTTT
CDR3 protein: CSAETSGRTSDTQYF
V gene: TRBV20-1
J gene: TRBJ2-3
clone size: -
D gene: TRBD2

CDR3 DNA: TGTGCCAGCAGTTACACTAGCGTAACAGATACGCAGTATTTT
CDR3 protein: CASSYTSVTDTQYF
V gene: TRBV12-3/TRBV12-4
J gene: TRBJ2-3
clone size: many
D gene: TRBD2

CDR3 DNA: TGTGCCAGCAGTTTACTAACAGGGGGTTATAGCAATCAGCCCCAGCATTTT
CDR3 protein: CASSLLTGGYSNQPQHF
V gene: TRBV12-3/TRBV12-4
J gene: TRBJ1-5
clone size: few
D gene: TRBD1

CDR3 DNA: TGCGCCAGCAGCTTGGAGGTTGTACAAAACTATGGCTACACCTTC
CDR3 protein: CASSLEVVQNYGYTF
V gene: TRBV5-1
J gene: TRBJ1-2
clone size: many
D gene: -

CDR3 DNA: TGTGCCAGCAGTGATAGAAGCAATCAGCCCCAGCATTTT
CDR3 protein: CASSDRSNQPQHF
V gene: TRBV6-1
J gene: TRBJ1-5
clone size: -
D gene: -

CDR3 DNA: TGCAGTGCTACCCGGACTTCCTCAATCTCCTACAATGAGCAGTTCTTC
CDR3 protein: CSATRTSSISYNEQFF
V gene: TRBV20-1
J gene: TRBJ2-1
clone size: -
D gene: -

CDR3 DNA: TGTGCCAGCAGCGTAGGAGGACATTATGGCTACACCTTC
CDR3 protein: CASSVGGHYGYTF
V gene: TRBV9
J gene: TRBJ1-2
clone size: few
D gene: -

CDR3 DNA: TGTGCCAGCAAAACGGGAACTAGCACAGATACGCAGTATTTT
CDR3 protein: CASKTGTSTDTQYF
V gene: TRBV2
J gene: TRBJ2-3
clone size: -
D gene: -

CDR3 DNA: TGTGCCAGCAGTGGGCGAGGGGCCGCCCTACAAGAAGCTTTCTTT
CDR3 protein: CASSGRGAALQEAFF
V gene: TRBV6-1
J gene: TRBJ1-1
clone size: -
D gene: -

CDR3 DNA: TGTGCCAGCTCTCCCGGACAGAGGGGTTCCTACGAGCAGTACTTC
CDR3 protein: CASSPGQRGSYEQYF
V gene: TRBV18
J gene: TRBJ2-7
clone size: -
D gene: -

CDR3 DNA: TGCGCCAGCAGCTTGGTGGGGCCCGCGGGTGAGCAGTTCTTC
CDR3 protein: CASSLVGPAGEQFF
V gene: TRBV5-1
J gene: TRBJ2-1
clone size: -
D gene: -

CDR3 DNA: TGCTGTGCTAGAGATCAAGGCAGGGCTAGCGGGAGAGGTCGACTGTTCTTC
CDR3 protein: CCARDQGRASGRGRLFF
V gene: TRBV20-1
J gene: TRBJ2-1
clone size: once
D gene: TRBD2

CDR3 DNA: TGTGCCAGCAGCCGGACTTTTTACGAGCAGTACTTC
CDR3 protein: CASSRTFYEQYF
V gene: TRBV7-2
J gene: TRBJ2-7
clone size: few
D gene: -

CDR3 DNA: TGTGCCAGCCGCCGAGGTCTGGGTAATGAGCAGTTCTTC
CDR3 protein: CASRRGLGNEQFF
V gene: TRBV5-8
J gene: TRBJ2-1
clone size: few
D gene: -

CDR3 DNA: TGTGCCATCAGTGAATACTTCGGCGGGGAGAGCTCCTACAATGAGCAGTTCTTC
CDR3 protein: CAISEYFGGESSYNEQFF
V gene: TRBV10-3
J gene: TRBJ2-1
clone size: -
D gene: -

CDR3 DNA: TGTGCCAGCGGGATATTTTTTGACCTATACAATGAGCAGTTCTTC
CDR3 protein: CASGIFFDLYNEQFF
V gene: TRBV5-6
J gene: TRBJ2-1
clone size: many
D gene: -

CDR3 DNA: TGTGCCAGCAGTGCCGGGACAGTTAATGAAAAACTGTTTTTT
CDR3 protein: CASSAGTVNEKLFF
V gene: TRBV12-3/TRBV12-4
J gene: TRBJ1-4
clone size: many
D gene: TRBD1

CDR3 DNA: TGTGCCAGCAGCGTTGACCGGGATCCGATCACAGATACGCAGTATTTT
CDR3 protein: CASSVDRDPITDTQYF
V gene: TRBV9
J gene: TRBJ2-3
clone size: -
D gene: -

CDR3 DNA: TGTGCCAGCAGCGCGGAGGATGTTACGCAGTATTTT
CDR3 protein: CASSAEDVTQYF
V gene: TRBV5-5
J gene: TRBJ2-3
clone size: few
D gene: -

CDR3 DNA: TGTGCCAGCAGGGGCCGGAGTCAGCAGTTCTTC
CDR3 protein: CASRGRSQQFF
V gene: TRBV2
J gene: TRBJ2-1
clone size: few
D gene: -

CDR3 DNA: TGTGCCAGCAGCTTGGTGACTAGCAGGTCCTACGAGCAGTACTTC
CDR3 protein: CASSLVTSRSYEQYF
V gene: TRBV5-6
J gene: TRBJ2-7
clone size: -
D gene: TRBD2

CDR3 DNA: TGTGCCAGCAGCAAGACCCGGGGAGAAAAACTGTTTTTT
CDR3 protein: CASSKTRGEKLFF
V gene: TRBV12-3/TRBV12-4
J gene: TRBJ1-4
clone size: many
D gene: -

CDR3 DNA: TGTGCCAGCAGTAGGGGGCCAGGGACTAGCTTCGACACCGGGGAGCTGTTTTTT
CDR3 protein: CASSRGPGTSFDTGELFF
V gene: TRBV12-3/TRBV12-4
J gene: TRBJ2-2
clone size: few
D gene: TRBD2

CDR3 DNA: TGCGCCAGCAATCCGGACCGGCCCTCCTACGAGCAGTACTTC
CDR3 protein: CASNPDRPSYEQYF
V gene: TRBV5-1
J gene: TRBJ2-7
clone size: few
D gene: -

CDR3 DNA: TGCGCCAGCAGCGGGACGCAGGGGGCGGGCGGCACTGAAGCTTTCTTT
CDR3 protein: CASSGTQGAGGTEAFF
V gene: TRBV5-1
J gene: TRBJ1-1
clone size: few
D gene: TRBD1

CDR3 DNA: TGTGCCAGCAGGGAGGCGGGCACTGAAGCTTTCTTT
CDR3 protein: CASREAGTEAFF
V gene: TRBV25-1
J gene: TRBJ1-1
clone size: few
D gene: -

CDR3 DNA: TGTGCCAGCAGTTACGCGGGACTAGCGGGAGGGTCCTCCTACAATGAGCAGTTCTTC
CDR3 protein: CASSYAGLAGGSSYNEQFF
V gene: TRBV6-2/TRBV6-3
J gene: TRBJ2-1
clone size: few
D gene: TRBD2

CDR3 DNA: TGTGCCACCAGACCAGGGGCCGCTGAAGCTTTCTTT
CDR3 protein: CATRPGAAEAFF
V gene: TRBV24-1
J gene: TRBJ1-1
clone size: few
D gene: -

CDR3 DNA: TGCAGTGCTTCCCTATACGAGACTAGCGGGAGTGGGGGAGATACGCAGTATTTT
CDR3 protein: CSASLYETSGSGGDTQYF
V gene: TRBV20-1
J gene: TRBJ2-3
clone size: few
D gene: TRBD2

CDR3 DNA: TGTGCCAGCGGTCAAGGGGGGGTATCCTACAATGAGCAGTTCTTC
CDR3 protein: CASGQGGVSYNEQFF
V gene: TRBV7-2
J gene: TRBJ2-1
clone size: many
D gene: -

CDR3 DNA: TGCAGTGCTCACCCTCCCGGGACAGGGGAGCAGTACTTC
CDR3 protein: CSAHPPGTGEQYF
V gene: TRBV20-1
J gene: TRBJ2-7
clone size: few
D gene: TRBD1

CDR3 DNA: TGTGCCAGCAGTTTAGACAGCCTCAGTTGGAATAATGAAAAACTGTTTTTT
CDR3 protein: CASSLDSLSWNNEKLFF
V gene: TRBV27
J gene: TRBJ1-4
clone size: many
D gene: -